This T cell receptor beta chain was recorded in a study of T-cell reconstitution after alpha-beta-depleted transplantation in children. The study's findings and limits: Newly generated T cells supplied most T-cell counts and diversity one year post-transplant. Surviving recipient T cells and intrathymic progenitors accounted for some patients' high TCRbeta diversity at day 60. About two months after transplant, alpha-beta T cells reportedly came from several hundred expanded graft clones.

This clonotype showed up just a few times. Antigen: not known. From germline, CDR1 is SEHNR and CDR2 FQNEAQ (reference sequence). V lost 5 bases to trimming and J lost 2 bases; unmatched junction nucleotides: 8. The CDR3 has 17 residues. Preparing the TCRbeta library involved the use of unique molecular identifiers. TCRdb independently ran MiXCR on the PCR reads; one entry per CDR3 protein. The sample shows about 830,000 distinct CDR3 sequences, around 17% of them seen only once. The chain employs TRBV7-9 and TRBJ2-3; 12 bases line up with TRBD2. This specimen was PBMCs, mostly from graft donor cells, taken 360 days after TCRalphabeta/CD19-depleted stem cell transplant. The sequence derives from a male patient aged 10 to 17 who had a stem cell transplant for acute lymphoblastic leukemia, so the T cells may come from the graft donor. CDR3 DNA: TGTGCCAGCAGCCGACGGGGGACTAGCGGGCCCACAGATACGCAGTATTTT. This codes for CASSRRGTSGPTDTQYF.